This T cell receptor (beta chain) originates from a study of T cell changes during pregnancy in multiple sclerosis. Sequencing used immunoSEQ multiplex PCR; TCRdb keeps in-frame clones, though not all of them. The sample carries approximately 30,000 clones, around 90% recorded once. The input for sequencing was CD8+ T cells from peripheral blood mononuclear cells, taken before pregnancy. The receptor was isolated from a female donor with multiple sclerosis, enrolled in a pregnancy study.

The DNA of the CDR3 is TGCAGCGTTGAAAGGCACCAGGGACAGGGGCTCTATGGCTACACCTTC. It translates to CSVERHQGQGLYGYTF. This chain connects TRBV29-1 to TRBJ1-2; 10 bases map to TRBD1. CDR1 is SQVTM, CDR2 ANQGSEA, per germline. The CDR3 extends over 16 amino acids. With V trimmed by 2 bases and J by 4 bases, 10 bases remained unmatched.